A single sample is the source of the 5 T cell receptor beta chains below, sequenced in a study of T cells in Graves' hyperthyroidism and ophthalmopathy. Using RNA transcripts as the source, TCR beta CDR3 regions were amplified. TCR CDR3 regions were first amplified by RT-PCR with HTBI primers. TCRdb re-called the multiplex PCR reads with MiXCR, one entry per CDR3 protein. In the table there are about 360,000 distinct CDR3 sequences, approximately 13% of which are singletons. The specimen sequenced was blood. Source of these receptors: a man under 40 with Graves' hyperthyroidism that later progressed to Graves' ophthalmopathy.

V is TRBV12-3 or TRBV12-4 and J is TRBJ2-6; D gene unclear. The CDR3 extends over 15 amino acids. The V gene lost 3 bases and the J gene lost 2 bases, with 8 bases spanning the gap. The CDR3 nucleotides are TGTGCCAGCAGTTTTGAGTCTGCTGGGGCCAACGTCCTGACTTTC. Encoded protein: CASSFESAGANVLTF.

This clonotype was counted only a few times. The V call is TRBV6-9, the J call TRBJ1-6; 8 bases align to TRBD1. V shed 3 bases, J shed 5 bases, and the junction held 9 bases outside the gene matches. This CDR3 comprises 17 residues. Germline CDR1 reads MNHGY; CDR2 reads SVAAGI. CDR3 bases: TGTGCCAGCAGTTACAGGGGGCCCCGCTTACATAATTCACCCCTCCACTTT. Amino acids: CASSYRGPRLHNSPLHF.

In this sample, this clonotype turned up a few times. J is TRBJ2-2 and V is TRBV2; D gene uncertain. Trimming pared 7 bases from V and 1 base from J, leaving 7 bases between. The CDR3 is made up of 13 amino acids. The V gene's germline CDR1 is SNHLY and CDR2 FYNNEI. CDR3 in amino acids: CASKDGNTGELFF. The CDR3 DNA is TGTGCCAGCAAGGACGGGAACACCGGGGAGCTGTTTTTT. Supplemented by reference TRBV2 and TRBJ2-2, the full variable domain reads EPEVTQTPSHQVTQMGQEVILRCVPISNHLYFYWYRQILGQKVEFLVSFYNNEISEKSEIFDDQFSVERPDGSNFTLKIRSTKLEDSAMYFCASKDGNTGELFFGEGSRLTVL.

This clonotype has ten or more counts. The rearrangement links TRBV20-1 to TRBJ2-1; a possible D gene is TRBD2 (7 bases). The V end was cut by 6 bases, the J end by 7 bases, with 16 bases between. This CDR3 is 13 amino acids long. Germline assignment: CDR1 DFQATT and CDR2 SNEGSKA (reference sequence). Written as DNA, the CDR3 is TGCAGTGCAGGGGGGGTAGGCGTTAATGAGCAGTTCTTC. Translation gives CSAGGVGVNEQFF.

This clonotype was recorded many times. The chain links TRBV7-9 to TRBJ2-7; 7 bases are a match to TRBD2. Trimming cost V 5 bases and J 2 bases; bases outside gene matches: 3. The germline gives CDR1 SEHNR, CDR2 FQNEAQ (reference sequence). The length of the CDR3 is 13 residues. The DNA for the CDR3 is TGTGCCAGCAGCCCCCGGGGGGCCTACGAGCAGTACTTC. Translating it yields CASSPRGAYEQYF.